Listed here is a single TCR beta chain. The data derive from a study of shared clonotypes between healthy human individuals. The assay was immunoSEQ multiplex PCR, and TCRdb's table has in-frame clones only and misses some. The data contain fewer than 600,000 clones, 70% to 80% of them seen just once; the ten biggest clones take up approximately 12%. Losses at the gene ends were 7 bases for V and 3 bases for J; bases not matched to a gene: 6. This CDR3 contains 16 residues. Germline lookup yields CDR1 SGHRS and CDR2 YFSETQ. The chain couples TRBV5-1 to TRBJ2-1, with TRBD2 matching over 14 bases. The clonotype was recovered from a woman aged 40 to 50 in good health. Some clones in this sample may be carry-over from other donors' samples. Sequenced input: PBMCs. This CDR3 is CASDWGLAGDYNEQFF. CDR3 in DNA: TGCGCCAGCGACTGGGGACTAGCGGGAGACTACAATGAGCAGTTCTTC.